The T cell receptor beta chain described here comes from a study of Ad26.COV2.S vaccination and SARS-CoV-2 variants. The repertoire was sequenced with immunoSEQ multiplex PCR; TCRdb's copy has only in-frame clones and lacks some. Seen here are 300,000 to 350,000 clones, 90% observed once, and the top ten hold roughly 6%. Study-wide results and caveats: Researchers cautioned that TCR breadth and depth analyses may have underestimated total T cell responses. Non-spike TCR breadth did not differ much between vaccine and placebo recipients.

The CDR3 length is 16 residues. V gave up 0 bases and J gave up 6 bases; unmatched junction bases: 2. Germline V gene sequence: CDR1 SGHKS, CDR2 YYEKEE (reference sequence). Indicated treatment: about 20 received Ad26.COV2.S at low or high dose, single or two shots; about 5 received placebo; per-sample allocation not given. The samples date from day 63 after the first vaccine or placebo injection. As concerns this clone: The antigen is unknown.

This sequence originates from a person aged 18-65 years who received the Ad26.COV2.S COVID-19 vaccine or a placebo. Sequences were derived from peripheral blood, sampled in a trial of Ad26.COV2.S vaccine versus placebo. The chain carries TRBV5-5 and TRBJ2-2; 13 bases align to TRBD2. CDR3 residues: CASSLELAGGPGELFF. As DNA, the CDR3 is TGTGCCAGCAGCTTGGAACTAGCGGGAGGGCCCGGGGAGCTGTTTTTT.